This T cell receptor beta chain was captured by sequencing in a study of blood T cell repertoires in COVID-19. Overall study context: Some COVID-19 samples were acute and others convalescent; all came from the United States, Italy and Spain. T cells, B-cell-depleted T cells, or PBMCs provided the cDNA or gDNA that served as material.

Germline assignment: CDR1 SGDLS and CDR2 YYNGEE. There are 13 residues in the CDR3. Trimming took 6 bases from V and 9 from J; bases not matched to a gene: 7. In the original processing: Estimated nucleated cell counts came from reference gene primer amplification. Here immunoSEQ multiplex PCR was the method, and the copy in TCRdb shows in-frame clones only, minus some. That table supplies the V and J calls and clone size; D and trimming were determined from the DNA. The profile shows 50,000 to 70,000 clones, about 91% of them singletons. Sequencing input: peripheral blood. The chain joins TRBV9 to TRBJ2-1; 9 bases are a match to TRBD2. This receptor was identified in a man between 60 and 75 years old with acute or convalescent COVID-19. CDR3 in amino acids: CASTLTSGGEQFF. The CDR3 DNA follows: TGTGCCAGCACCCTGACTAGCGGCGGTGAGCAGTTCTTC.